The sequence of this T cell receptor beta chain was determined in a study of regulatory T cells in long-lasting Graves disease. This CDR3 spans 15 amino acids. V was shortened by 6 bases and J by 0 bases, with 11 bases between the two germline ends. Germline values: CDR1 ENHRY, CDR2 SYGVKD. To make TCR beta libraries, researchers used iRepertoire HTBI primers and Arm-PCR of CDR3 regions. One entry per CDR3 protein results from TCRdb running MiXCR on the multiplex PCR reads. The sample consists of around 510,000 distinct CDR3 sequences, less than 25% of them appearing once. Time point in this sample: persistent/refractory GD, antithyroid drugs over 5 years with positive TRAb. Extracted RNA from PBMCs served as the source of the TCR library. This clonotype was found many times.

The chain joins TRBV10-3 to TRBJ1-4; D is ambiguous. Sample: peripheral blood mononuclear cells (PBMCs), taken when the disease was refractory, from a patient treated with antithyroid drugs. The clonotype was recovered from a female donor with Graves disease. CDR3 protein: CAIRRGAATNEKLFF. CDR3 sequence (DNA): TGTGCCATCAGGCGGGGAGCAGCAACTAATGAAAAACTGTTTTTT.